Following are 27 T cell receptor beta chains from one sample sequenced in a study of CD8 T cells in ankylosing spondylitis. TCRdb recomputed calls from the 5' RACE reads with MiXCR, one row per CDR3 protein. The table records some 340,000 distinct CDR3 sequences, under 15% of them present only once. Input material: blood, either unsorted or a sorted T cell fraction (not recorded which). Source of these receptors: a male donor with ankylosing spondylitis or in good health (not recorded which).

This clonotype was seen at least ten times. The rearrangement links TRBV9 to TRBJ2-1; TRBD2 aligns across 12 bases. V lost 2 bases and J lost 6; bases outside the gene matches: 9. CDR1 and CDR2 from the germline V gene are SGDLS and YYNGEE. The CDR3 runs 17 residues. The CDR3 region has the DNA TGTGCCAGCAGCGTTAGTGGGGGGACTAGCGGGCGCAATGAGCAGTTCTTC. This codes for CASSVSGGTSGRNEQFF.

The J gene is TRBJ2-7, the V gene TRBV10-3; D possibly corresponds to TRBD2 (6 bases). CDR1 and CDR2 (germline): ENHRY, SYGVKD. V was clipped by 2 bases and J by 2 bases, with 16 bases between them. The length of the CDR3 is 16 residues. CDR3 in DNA: TGTGCCATCAGTGAGAGTGGGGGGAGAAATCCCTACGAGCAGTACTTC. Amino acids: CAISESGGRNPYEQYF.

This clonotype has a handful of counts. The chain has TRBV15 and TRBJ1-2, with D uncertain. Germline V gene sequence: CDR1 LNHNV, CDR2 YYDKDF (reference sequence). This CDR3 comprises 14 residues. Trimming shortened V by 1 base and J by 2 bases, and 8 bases separated the two germline ends. The DNA of the CDR3 is TGTGCCACCAGCAGAGCCTTGGAAAACTATGGCTACACCTTC. This encodes CATSRALENYGYTF.

This clonotype occurred many times. The J gene is TRBJ1-2, the V gene TRBV12-3 or TRBV12-4; D is unclear. This CDR3 is built from 12 residues. Trimming took 1 base from V and 7 from J, leaving 7 bases between them. The CDR3: CASSLDKGGYTF. CDR3 coding DNA: TGTGCCAGCAGTTTAGACAAGGGTGGCTACACCTTC.

The chain carries TRBV20-1 and TRBJ2-1, with D possibly TRBD2 on 6 matching bases. The CDR3 has 15 amino acids. V lost 1 base, J lost 0 bases, and 10 bases lay in between. The germline V gene encodes CDR1 DFQATT and CDR2 SNEGSKA (reference sequence). The CDR3 loop is CSARAAGLSYNEQFF. Written as DNA, the CDR3 is TGCAGTGCTAGAGCGGCGGGGCTCTCCTACAATGAGCAGTTCTTC.

The chain carries TRBV7-7 and TRBJ2-3; tentatively, D is TRBD2 (6 bases). Trimming removed 0 bases from V and 7 bases from J, with 14 bases in between. This CDR3 is built from 15 residues. CDR1 and CDR2 (germline): SSHAT, FNYEAQ (reference sequence). The CDR3 loop is CASSLAGFRGNTQYF. CDR3 bases: TGTGCCAGCAGCTTAGCCGGATTCCGGGGGAATACGCAGTATTTT.

This clonotype was counted at least ten times. The chain links TRBV4-2 to TRBJ2-3; TRBD1 matches 12 bases. Germline CDR1 and CDR2: LGHNA and YNFKEQ. The CDR3 totals 16 residues. The V and J ends lost 4 bases and 3 bases, in that order; junction bases with no gene match: 5. The CDR3 sequence: CASSPRDRGRTDTQYF. The DNA of the CDR3 is TGTGCCAGCAGCCCACGGGACAGGGGGCGTACAGATACGCAGTATTTT.

This clonotype was seen a handful of times. The chain carries TRBV6-2 or TRBV6-3 and TRBJ2-1; 9 bases agree with TRBD2. The V gene's germline CDR1 is MNHEY and CDR2 SVGEGT. V lost 4 bases to trimming and J lost 7 bases; unmatched junction nucleotides: 5. The CDR3 spans 14 residues. CDR3 amino acids: CASSWRGGQNEQFF. Written as DNA, the CDR3 is TGTGCCAGCAGTTGGCGGGGGGGCCAGAATGAGCAGTTCTTC.

The V call is TRBV29-1, the J call TRBJ1-2, with unresolved D. The V and J ends lost 3 bases and 6 bases respectively, with 11 bases between them. This CDR3 contains 12 residues. Germline CDR1 and CDR2: SQVTM and ANQGSEA. The CDR3 DNA is TGCAGCGTTGAGGATATGACCAATGGCTACACCTTC. It codes for CSVEDMTNGYTF.

This clonotype was detected a few times. This chain joins TRBV7-2 and TRBJ2-5; D is possibly TRBD1 or TRBD2 (6 bases each). Germline V lookup: CDR1 SGHTA, CDR2 FQGNSA. This CDR3 has 13 amino acids. Trimming took off 5 bases at V and 5 bases at J, with 12 bases between the two ends. CDR3 sequence (DNA): TGTGCCAGCAGCCTAATCGGGGGCGAGACCCAGTACTTC. The encoded protein is CASSLIGGETQYF. Full variable domain (rest looked up from reference TRBV7-2 and TRBJ2-5): GAGVSQSPSNKVTEKGKDVELRCDPISGHTALYWYRQSLGQGLEFLIYFQGNSAPDKSGLPSDRFSAERTGGSVSTLTIQRTQQEDSAVYLCASSLIGGETQYFGPGTRLLVL.

This chain uses TRBV7-9 with TRBJ1-1, with TRBD1 identical over 7 bases. The germline gives CDR1 SEHNR, CDR2 FQNEAQ (reference sequence). The J segment lost 0 bases and the V segment lost 5 bases, leaving 3 bases of the junction unmatched. The CDR3 runs to 14 residues. The CDR3 here is CASSKQGMNTEAFF. CDR3 nucleotides: TGTGCCAGCAGCAAACAGGGGATGAACACTGAAGCTTTCTTT.

This clonotype has more than one count but fewer than ten. V usage is TRBV5-1 and J usage is TRBJ1-1; 7 nucleotides align to TRBD1. With V trimmed by 3 bases and J by 5 bases, 4 bases remained unmatched. Germline V CDR1 and CDR2: SGHRS, YFSETQ. CDR3 length: 13 amino acids. This CDR3 reads CASSSGTETEAFF. For the CDR3, the DNA is TGCGCCAGCAGCTCCGGGACAGAGACTGAAGCTTTCTTT. Full variable domain (rest looked up from reference TRBV5-1 and TRBJ1-1): KAGVTQTPRYLIKTRGQQVTLSCSPISGHRSVSWYQQTPGQGLQFLFEYFSETQRNKGNFPGRFSGRQFSNSRSEMNVSTLELGDSALYLCASSSGTETEAFFGQGTRLTVV.

This clonotype was seen only a few times. The chain recombines TRBV28 with TRBJ2-7; D is unclear. Trimming took 8 bases from V and 2 from J, leaving 10 bases between them. This CDR3 comprises 12 residues. The germline gives CDR1 MDHEN, CDR2 SYDVKM. The CDR3 DNA reads as TGTGCCAGCCACAGTGTGACCTACGAGCAGTACTTC. Translated: CASHSVTYEQYF.

The chain uses TRBV12-3 or TRBV12-4 and TRBJ2-4; 8 bases agree with TRBD1. This CDR3 region has 15 residues. The V gene end was trimmed by 4 bases and the J gene end by 3 bases; junction bases not matched to a gene: 5. The CDR3 nucleotides read TGTGCCAGCAGTTGGACAGGGCTGGGCAAAAACATTCAGTACTTC. It translates to CASSWTGLGKNIQYF.

Many counts were recorded for this clonotype. The chain uses TRBV7-9 and TRBJ1-1, with 7 bases lining up with TRBD1. The CDR3 totals 17 residues. CDR1 SEHNR and CDR2 FQNEAQ come from the germline V gene (reference sequence). V trimming: 5 bases; J trimming: 6 bases; junction bases outside the gene matches: 18. In nucleotides, the CDR3 is TGTGCCAGCAGCCTCCGGTGGGCGACAGGGAAGAATGCTGAAGCTTTCTTT. Protein sequence: CASSLRWATGKNAEAFF.

The chain has TRBV7-2 and TRBJ2-2; 8 nucleotides align to TRBD1. CDR3 length equals 15 residues. From germline, CDR1 is SGHTA and CDR2 FQGNSA. Losses at the gene ends were 5 bases for V and 2 bases for J; bases not matched to a gene: 4. The CDR3 nucleotides read TGTGCCAGCAGCCGGACAGGGCTAAACACCGGGGAGCTGTTTTTT. Its translation is CASSRTGLNTGELFF.

This clonotype has just a few counts. CDR3 protein: CASSLLGLHQETQYF. The CDR3, as DNA: TGTGCCAGCAGCCTCCTGGGACTCCATCAAGAGACCCAGTACTTC. This rearrangement joins TRBV14 to TRBJ2-5; TRBD2 is a possible D gene (6 bases). V shed 4 bases and J shed 2 bases, with 14 bases lying between them. The CDR3 has 15 residues. Germline V lookup: CDR1 SGHDN, CDR2 FVKESK. Full variable domain (outside the CDR3, taken from reference TRBV14 and TRBJ2-5): EAGVTQFPSHSVIEKGQTVTLRCDPISGHDNLYWYRRVMGKEIKFLLHFVKESKQDESGMPNNRFLAERTGGTYSTLKVQPAELEDSGVYFCASSLLGLHQETQYFGPGTRLLVL.

The chain links TRBV11-2 to TRBJ1-5; the match to TRBD1 covers 10 bases. The CDR3 spans 13 residues. Germline trimming cut 4 bases from V and 6 bases from J; bases unmatched to any gene: 0. Germline V gene data show CDR1 as SGHAT and CDR2 as FQNNGV. In DNA, the CDR3 is TGTGCCAGCAGCTGGGACAGGGGTCAGCCCCAGCATTTT. Its protein is CASSWDRGQPQHF.

This chain joins TRBV20-1 and TRBJ1-1; 8 bases line up with TRBD1. Germline V gene sequence: CDR1 DFQATT, CDR2 SNEGSKA (reference sequence). There are 13 residues in the CDR3. After removal of 3 bases from V and 5 bases from J, the junction contained 5 bases not matched to a gene. Here the CDR3 reads CSASSQGGTEAFF. The CDR3 region has the DNA TGCAGTGCTAGTTCACAGGGGGGAACTGAAGCTTTCTTT.

The chain uses TRBV3-1 and TRBJ1-2; unclear D gene. Trimming left V 0 bases short and J 7 bases short, with 12 bases between. The CDR3 totals 14 residues. CDR1 is LGHDT and CDR2 is YNNKEL in the germline V gene (reference sequence). CDR3 in amino acids: CASSQESGRGGYTF. In nucleotides, the CDR3 is TGTGCCAGCAGCCAAGAGTCCGGCCGCGGTGGCTACACCTTC.

This clonotype appeared a few times. This chain links TRBV4-1 with TRBJ2-2; 7 nucleotides match TRBD1. This CDR3 comprises 15 residues. Per the germline V gene, CDR1 is MGHRA and CDR2 is YSYEKL. After removal of 1 base from V and 4 bases from J, the junction contained 3 bases not matched to a gene. The CDR3 here is CASSQGQGSTGELFF. CDR3 in DNA: TGCGCCAGCAGCCAAGGACAGGGAAGCACCGGGGAGCTGTTTTTT.

There are a few counts of this clonotype. The rearrangement uses TRBV4-1 and TRBJ2-5; the D call may be TRBD1 or TRBD2 (6 bases each). Trimming pared 4 bases from V and 4 bases from J, leaving 19 bases between. CDR1 is MGHRA, CDR2 YSYEKL, per germline. This CDR3 has 16 amino acids. This CDR3 reads CASSLDSLKGGETQYF. Written as DNA, the CDR3 is TGCGCCAGCAGCCTAGACAGCCTCAAGGGGGGAGAGACCCAGTACTTC.

This clonotype was counted only a few times. This chain links TRBV5-5 with TRBJ1-5, with TRBD1 matching 11 bases. The CDR3 spans 15 residues. The V gene's germline CDR1 is SGHKS and CDR2 YYEKEE (reference sequence). V shed 2 bases and J 6 bases; nucleotides not matched to a gene: 4. In DNA, the CDR3 is TGTGCCAGCAGCTTTCAAGGGACAGGGGGTCAGCCCCAGCATTTT. It encodes CASSFQGTGGQPQHF.

The J gene is TRBJ2-1, the V gene TRBV4-2, with D possibly called TRBD1 or TRBD2 (5 bases each). Germline CDR1 reads LGHNA; CDR2 reads YNFKEQ. There are 14 residues in the CDR3. Trimming removed 3 bases at V and 5 bases at J, with 11 bases between. This chain's CDR3 is CASSQGTTNNEQFF. The CDR3 nucleotides are TGTGCCAGCAGCCAGGGGACCACTAACAATGAGCAGTTCTTC.

The chain couples TRBV5-6 to TRBJ1-2; D ambiguous. Per germline, CDR1 SGHDT and CDR2 YYEEEE. Trimming left V 0 bases short and J 3 bases short, with 12 bases between. CDR3 length: 15 amino acids. The CDR3 nucleotides are TGTGCCAGCAGCTTGGTACCGGAGGGAGACTATGGCTACACCTTC. It codes for CASSLVPEGDYGYTF.

The CDR3 sequence is CSGGGLSTDTQYF. DNA of the CDR3: TGCAGTGGGGGGGGGCTTAGCACAGATACGCAGTATTTT. The chain combines TRBV20-1 with TRBJ2-3; D is perhaps TRBD2 (7 bases). V lost 7 bases and J lost 0, with 11 bases in between. The CDR3 contains 13 residues. Germline CDR1 reads DFQATT; CDR2 reads SNEGSKA (reference sequence).

This chain uses TRBV20-1 with TRBJ2-3; D might be TRBD1 or TRBD2, each matching 5 bases. The CDR3 extends over 17 amino acids. From germline, CDR1 is DFQATT and CDR2 SNEGSKA (reference sequence). The V end was cut by 6 bases, the J end by 2 bases, with 24 bases between. The CDR3 region is CSATREWRTTPTDTQYF. The CDR3 nucleotides read TGCAGTGCCACCAGGGAGTGGCGGACGACGCCCACAGATACGCAGTATTTT.